These 25 T cell receptor beta chains came from one sample sequenced in a study of T cells in Graves' hyperthyroidism and ophthalmopathy. Amplified TCR beta CDR3 regions derived from RNA transcripts. HTBI primers were employed in a first-round RT-PCR of the TCR CDR3. TCRdb passed the multiplex PCR reads through MiXCR, listing each CDR3 protein once. The data contain 500,000 to 750,000 distinct CDR3 sequences, more than 15% of them singletons. Sequencing was performed on blood. All receptors derive from a woman in her thirties with Graves' hyperthyroidism.

In this sample, this clonotype turned up many times. The rearrangement uses TRBV18 and TRBJ1-1, with D unclear. This CDR3 is built from 14 residues. Trimming pared 1 base from V and 4 bases from J, leaving 10 bases between. Per germline, CDR1 KGHSH and CDR2 LQKENI. CDR3 region: CASSPLGVTTEAFF. The CDR3 DNA follows: TGTGCCAGCTCACCACTCGGGGTTACCACTGAAGCTTTCTTT.

This clonotype was seen many times. This chain joins TRBV11-1 and TRBJ2-5; TRBD2 agrees at 7 bases. Germline CDR1 reads SGHAT; CDR2 reads FQDESV (reference sequence). Trimming cost V 0 bases and J 5 bases; bases outside gene matches: 9. The CDR3 runs 16 residues. In nucleotides, the CDR3 is TGTGCCAGCAGCTTAGCGTTGTGGGAGGGCCGCGAGACCCAGTACTTC. This sequence encodes CASSLALWEGRETQYF.

Concerning this clonotype: Relative to the germline gene, one junction end is altered; a read error may explain this. The chain employs TRBV27 and TRBJ2-7, with D possibly being TRBD1 (6 bases). Germline V gene data show CDR1 as MNHEY and CDR2 as SMNVEV (reference sequence). The CDR3 length is 15 residues. This chain's CDR3 is CASSLTGTQLYGQYF. In DNA form, the CDR3 reads TGTGCCAGCAGTCTGACCGGGACACAACTCTACGGGCAGTACTTC.

This clonotype was found many times. This rearrangement joins TRBV5-1 to TRBJ1-2; 9 bases fit TRBD1. The CDR3 covers 14 residues. The V and J ends lost 4 bases and 4 bases, in that order; junction bases with no gene match: 5. Germline-derived CDR1 and CDR2 are SGHRS and YFSETQ. In nucleotides, the CDR3 is TGCGCCAGCAGCGCGGGGACAGGGAGCTATGGCTACACCTTC. This encodes CASSAGTGSYGYTF.

This clonotype was picked up a small number of times. The V and J genes are TRBV25-1 and TRBJ2-1; perhaps D is TRBD1 or TRBD2 (6 bases each). This CDR3 region has 16 residues. The germline V gene encodes CDR1 MGHDK and CDR2 SYGVNS. Deletions cut 5 bases from V and 3 bases from J, with 17 bases between. In DNA form, the CDR3 reads TGTGCCAGCAGTCCCAGTTTGGGGGGCGGCTACAATGAGCAGTTCTTC. Protein: CASSPSLGGGYNEQFF.

This clonotype was seen repeatedly, ten times or more. The V gene is TRBV6-5, the J gene TRBJ1-1, with no clear D. Looked up from germline, CDR1 is MNHEY and CDR2 is SVGAGI. The V and J ends lost 2 bases and 2 bases respectively, with 9 bases between them. The CDR3 spans 14 residues. In DNA, the CDR3 is TGTGCCAGCAGTTACCTGAGCTCAAACACTGAAGCTTTCTTT. Translated, it gives CASSYLSSNTEAFF.

This clonotype was seen repeatedly, ten times or more. The V and J genes are TRBV3-1 and TRBJ2-7, with D possibly TRBD2 on 5 matching bases. The germline V and J ends were trimmed by 3 bases and 1 base, with 16 bases remaining between them. CDR1 is LGHDT, CDR2 YNNKEL, per germline (reference sequence). This CDR3 contains 16 residues. The CDR3 protein is CASSQWELSRSYEQYF. CDR3 nucleotide sequence: TGTGCCAGCAGCCAGTGGGAGCTTTCTAGATCCTACGAGCAGTACTTC.

In its sample, this clonotype was seen many times. The chain employs TRBV20-1 and TRBJ2-3, with 10 bases identical to TRBD2. CDR3 length equals 18 residues. Unmatched junction bases numbered 13, after V lost 4 bases and J lost 0 bases. Germline V gene sequence: CDR1 DFQATT, CDR2 SNEGSKA (reference sequence). The CDR3 reads CSAIASGRASGSTDTQYF. In DNA form, the CDR3 reads TGCAGTGCTATCGCAAGCGGGAGGGCCTCGGGGAGCACAGATACGCAGTATTTT.

This clonotype appeared many times. The J gene is TRBJ2-2, the V gene TRBV11-2; D remains ambiguous. The CDR3 is 13 amino acids. The V gene lost 1 base and the J gene lost 5 bases, with 5 bases spanning the gap. CDR1 and CDR2 (germline): SGHAT, FQNNGV. The CDR3 sequence is CASSLGLTGELFF. CDR3 DNA: TGTGCCAGCAGCTTAGGCCTTACCGGGGAGCTGTTTTTT.

This clonotype was seen ten or more times. The chain carries TRBV6-1 and TRBJ2-7; weak D call: TRBD1 (6 bases). Trimming removed 5 bases at V and 9 bases at J, with 17 bases between. The CDR3 has 13 residues. The V gene's germline CDR1 is MNHNS and CDR2 SASEGT. The CDR3 DNA reads TGTGCCAGCAGTAGCAAGGGGACACGGGGGCAGTACTTC. Amino acids: CASSSKGTRGQYF.

The chain joins TRBV29-1 to TRBJ2-3; D not certain. The CDR3 totals 13 residues. Germline CDR1 SQVTM, CDR2 ANQGSEA. The V end was cut by 7 bases, the J end by 3 bases, with 14 bases between. Here the CDR3 reads CSAAPSRTDTQYF. CDR3 DNA sequence: TGCAGCGCCGCCCCGTCGCGGACAGATACGCAGTATTTT.

The table lists this clonotype with many counts. The chain recombines TRBV18 with TRBJ1-5, with TRBD1 matching 7 bases. The CDR3 sequence is 15 residues long. V shed 4 bases and J 1 base; nucleotides not matched to a gene: 4. The germline gives CDR1 KGHSH, CDR2 LQKENI. The DNA of the CDR3 is TGTGCCAGCTCACTGGGACAGCCGAGCAATCAGCCCCAGCATTTT. It specifies CASSLGQPSNQPQHF.

This clonotype was recorded many times. The genes are TRBV7-2 and TRBJ1-5, with no clear D. This CDR3 is 15 amino acids long. Germline values: CDR1 SGHTA, CDR2 FQGNSA. V lost 3 bases and J 3 bases, leaving 12 bases between the germline ends. CDR3 in DNA: TGTGCCAGCAGCTTGGGGATAGGATACAATCAGCCCCAGCATTTT. Encoded protein: CASSLGIGYNQPQHF.

This clonotype has ten or more counts. The chain combines TRBV20-1 with TRBJ1-4; 7 bases are shared with TRBD1. The CDR3 length is 13 residues. CDR1 is DFQATT and CDR2 is SNEGSKA in the germline V gene (reference sequence). The V gene end was trimmed by 3 bases and the J gene end by 8 bases; junction bases not matched to a gene: 6. CDR3 loop: CSASRDRDEKLFF. Here the CDR3 DNA reads TGCAGTGCTAGTCGTGACAGGGACGAAAAACTGTTTTTT.

As concerns this clonotype: This sequence may be a read error, since a much larger clone differs from it by one base. The chain recombines TRBV12-3 or TRBV12-4 with TRBJ2-1, with 9 bases aligning to TRBD2. The better agreement between TRBJ2-7 and the DNA end casts doubt on the J call. This CDR3 is built from 15 residues. The CDR3: CASTSVSGRHNEQYF. The CDR3 bases are TGTGCCAGCACCTCTGTAAGCGGGAGGCACAATGAGCAGTACTTC.

V usage is TRBV20-1 and J usage is TRBJ2-2; 12 bases fit TRBD2. V dropped 3 bases and J dropped 7; count of bases not matched to a gene: 15. This CDR3 has 18 amino acids. Germline-derived CDR1 and CDR2 are DFQATT and SNEGSKA (reference sequence). The chain's CDR3 is CSARASGRDTYVFGELFF. CDR3 DNA: TGCAGTGCTAGGGCTAGCGGGAGGGATACATATGTGTTCGGGGAGCTGTTTTTT.

The genes are TRBV6-1 and TRBJ2-2; weak D call: TRBD1 (6 bases). In germline, CDR1 is MNHNS, CDR2 SASEGT. The CDR3 loop spans 14 amino acids. V gave up 7 bases and J gave up 2 bases, with 11 bases separating them. CDR3 residues: CASMIQGNTGELFF. The CDR3, as DNA: TGTGCCAGCATGATACAGGGCAACACCGGGGAGCTGTTTTTT.

This clonotype appeared many times. The chain joins TRBV14 to TRBJ1-1; possible D gene TRBD1, 6 bases. CDR1 is SGHDN, CDR2 FVKESK, per germline. V lost 1 base to trimming and J lost 7 bases, with 10 bases between them. CDR3 length: 13 residues. CDR3 residues: CASSQAGAGEAFF. The CDR3, as DNA: TGTGCCAGCAGCCAAGCAGGGGCCGGTGAAGCTTTCTTT.

The chain has TRBV27 and TRBJ2-1, with a tentative D call TRBD1 (7 bases). Germline values: CDR1 MNHEY, CDR2 SMNVEV (reference sequence). This CDR3 comprises 15 residues. Between the trimmed V and J ends, which lost 2 bases and 6 bases, there was a span of 14 bases. CDR3 bases: TGTGCCAGCAGTTTAGACGGGACAGCGGGCAATGAGCAGTTCTTC. This encodes CASSLDGTAGNEQFF.

This clonotype was recorded at least ten times. This rearrangement joins TRBV7-8 to TRBJ1-6; 10 bases agree with TRBD1. Germline CDR1 and CDR2: SGHVS and FQNEAQ. V shed 7 bases, J shed 7 bases, and the junction held 4 bases outside the gene matches. This CDR3 is 14 amino acids long. The CDR3 bases are TGTGCCAGCACCGACAGGGGGCTCAATTCACCCCTCCACTTT. This sequence encodes CASTDRGLNSPLHF.

This clonotype was seen a few times. The gene calls are TRBV30 and TRBJ2-2; D is unclear. V lost 5 bases and J 6 bases, leaving 10 bases between the germline ends. The V gene's germline CDR1 is GTSNPN and CDR2 SVGIG (reference sequence). The CDR3 consists of 12 residues. In DNA, the CDR3 is TGTGCCTGGTCGCTCCCACCCGGGGAGCTGTTTTTT. Translating gives CAWSLPPGELFF.

This clonotype has ten or more counts. The J gene is TRBJ1-5, the V gene TRBV18; possibly TRBD1 for D (5 bases). Germline CDR1 and CDR2: KGHSH and LQKENI. This CDR3 spans 13 amino acids. Trimming removed 3 bases from V and 5 bases from J, with 8 bases in between. As DNA, the CDR3 is TGTGCCAGCTCACCGGGGCAGCATCAGCCCCAGCATTTT. Protein: CASSPGQHQPQHF. Full variable domain (rest looked up from reference TRBV18 and TRBJ1-5): NAGVMQNPRHLVRRRGQEARLRCSPMKGHSHVYWYRQLPEEGLKFMVYLQKENIIDESGMPKERFSAEFPKEGPSILRIQQVVRGDSAAYFCASSPGQHQPQHFGDGTRLSIL.

This clonotype showed up just a few times. The chain is built from TRBV13 and TRBJ1-3; D is perhaps TRBD1 (5 bases). This CDR3 comprises 12 residues. The germline V and J ends were trimmed by 8 bases and 4 bases, with 9 bases remaining between them. Germline V lookup: CDR1 PRHDT, CDR2 FYEKMQ (reference sequence). CDR3 loop: CASQGFGNTIYF. CDR3 nucleotides: TGTGCCAGCCAGGGATTCGGAAACACCATATATTTT.

Concerning this clonotype: One junction end does not reproduce the germline sequence, and a read error may be involved. J is TRBJ2-3 and V is TRBV10-3, with 9 bases matching TRBD2. The CDR3 totals 17 residues. Germline V CDR1 and CDR2: ENHRY, SYGVKD. CDR3 sequence: CAISERTSVTSTDMQYF. The CDR3 DNA sequence: TGTGCCATCAGTGAGCGGACTAGCGTAACTAGCACAGATATGCAGTATTTT.

This clonotype was found many times. This chain joins TRBV6-1 and TRBJ2-7; 8 positions match TRBD1. This CDR3 region has 15 residues. V lost 6 bases, J lost 1 base, and 8 bases stayed unmatched. Germline loops: CDR1 MNHNS, CDR2 SASEGT. The CDR3 spells CASRGRDRQSYEQYF. The CDR3 DNA reads as TGTGCCAGCAGGGGACGGGACAGGCAATCCTACGAGCAGTACTTC.